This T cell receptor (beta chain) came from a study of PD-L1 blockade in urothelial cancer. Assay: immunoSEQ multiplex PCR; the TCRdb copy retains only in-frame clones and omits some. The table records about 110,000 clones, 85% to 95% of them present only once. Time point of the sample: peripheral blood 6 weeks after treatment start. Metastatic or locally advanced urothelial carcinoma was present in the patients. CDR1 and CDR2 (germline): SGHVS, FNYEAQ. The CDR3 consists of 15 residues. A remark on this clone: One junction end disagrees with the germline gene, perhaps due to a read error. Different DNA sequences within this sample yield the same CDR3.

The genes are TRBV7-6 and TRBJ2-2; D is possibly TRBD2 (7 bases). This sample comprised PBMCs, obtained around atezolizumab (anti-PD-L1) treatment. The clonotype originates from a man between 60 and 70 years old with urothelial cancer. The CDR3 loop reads CASKEGGPNTGELFF. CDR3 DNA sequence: TGTGCCAGCAAGGAGGGGGGGCCGAACACCGGGGAGTTGTTTTTT.